This T cell receptor beta chain originates from a study of healthy donors' naive CD4 and CD8 T cells (dated by TCRdb to about 2015). Looking at the study overall: The donors were selected to cover three age groups of six people each (20-25, 40-50 and 60-70 years), had a mean age of 44, and were half female. The study sequenced rearranged TCR alpha and beta chains from naive CD4+ and CD8+ T cells to test how TCR variation relates to lineage commitment. Donors were HLA-typed by sequencing at HLA-A, -B, -C, -DRB1, -DQB1 and -DPB1 using the SBTexcellerator protocol, an ABI3130xl analyzer and SBTengine software. For TCR alpha, a new primer set was designed to cover all functional IMGT alpha gene variants, and all other steps followed the beta-chain workflow. Peripheral blood mononuclear cells were collected from 20 or so healthy, unrelated individuals.

Regarding this clonotype: This clone's antigen is unknown. No quality values exist for individual bases; no much larger clone is one base distant.

Cells with a CD4+CD8-CD45RO-CD45RA+ profile were isolated by FACS and defined as naive CD4+ T cells, and those with a CD8+CD4-CD45RA+CD27bright profile were defined as naive CD8+ T cells. The antibodies used for sorting targeted CD4 (RPA-T4), CD8 (SK1), CD27 (O323), CD45RA (HI100) and CD45RO (UCHL1). Reading from cysteine to phenylalanine, the CDR3 counts 13 amino acids. The DNA shown is the 39-base CDR3, in frame from base 1. V drops 4 bases and J drops 2 bases, leaving 11 bases in between. As encoded in the germline V gene, CDR1 is SQVTM while CDR2 is ANQGSEA. Overall study results and their limits: Possible repertoire bias arising from homeostatic proliferation of naive T cells was not directly addressed. Because alpha and beta chains were sequenced in bulk and could not be paired, the effects of the two chains in combination were not assessed. Taken together, V genes, J genes and CDR3 charge appeared to account for 10% to 15% of the variance in CD4/CD8 propensity, mostly acting in an additive way. In both chains, CD4+ lineage was associated with a positively charged CDR3, and CD8+ lineage was associated with a negatively charged CDR3. Most V and J gene segments were reportedly biased between naive CD4+ and CD8+ cells, consistently across donors and independent of HLA genotype.

Sequencing relied on a 454 GS FLX Titanium. A previously published linear amplification protocol was used to build the TCR libraries, starting from about 0.55 ug of total RNA. The Roche/454 Genome Sequencer with Titanium chemistry was used for sequencing. The source study handled its data this way. From a few of the healthy donors, a total of under 90,000 rearranged TCR alpha transcripts were sequenced. Duplicate transcripts were removed, and each unique TCR clonotype was defined by its CDR3 junction following IMGT nomenclature. In R 2.13.0, logistic regression modeled CD4 versus CD8 status on V and J genes, adjusting for donor effects, with Bonferroni correction for multiple testing. The public reads were quality trimmed at Q25 with fastp and then assembled into clones with MiXCR by TCRdb, keeping productive beta chains. Rows matching on CDR3 protein sequence are summarized as one entry with the most common DNA and genes. TCRdb, not the authors, supplied the V and J calls. Here the sample has 150,000 to 200,000 distinct CDR3 sequences; around 80% occur a single time. Of the sample, around 2% falls within the top ten clones.

The sequence was collected from a pool of human donors in good health; the sample pools cells from several healthy donors. Sequenced input: naive CD4+ and CD8+ T cells sorted from blood, pooled from several donors. The cell subset or site label, as the study defines it: FACS-sorted naive CD4+ (CD45RO-CD45RA+) and naive CD8+ (CD45RA+CD27bright) T cells. The V and J genes are TRBV29-1 and TRBJ1-1; TRBD1 might be the D gene, on 5 matching bases. CDR3 protein: CSVVRALNTEAFF. The nucleotides read TGCAGCGTTGTCAGGGCGTTAAACACTGAAGCTTTCTTT.